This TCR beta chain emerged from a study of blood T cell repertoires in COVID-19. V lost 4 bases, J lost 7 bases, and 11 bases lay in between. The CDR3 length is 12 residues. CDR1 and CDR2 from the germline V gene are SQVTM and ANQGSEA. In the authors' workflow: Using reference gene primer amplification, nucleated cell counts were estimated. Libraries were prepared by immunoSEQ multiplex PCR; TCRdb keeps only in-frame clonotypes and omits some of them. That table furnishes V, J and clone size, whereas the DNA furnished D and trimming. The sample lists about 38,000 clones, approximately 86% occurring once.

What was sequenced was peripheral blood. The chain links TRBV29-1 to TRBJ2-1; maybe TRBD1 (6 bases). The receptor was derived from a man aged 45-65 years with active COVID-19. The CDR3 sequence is CSVVVRGNEQFF. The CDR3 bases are TGCAGCGTTGTGGTCAGGGGTAATGAGCAGTTCTTC.